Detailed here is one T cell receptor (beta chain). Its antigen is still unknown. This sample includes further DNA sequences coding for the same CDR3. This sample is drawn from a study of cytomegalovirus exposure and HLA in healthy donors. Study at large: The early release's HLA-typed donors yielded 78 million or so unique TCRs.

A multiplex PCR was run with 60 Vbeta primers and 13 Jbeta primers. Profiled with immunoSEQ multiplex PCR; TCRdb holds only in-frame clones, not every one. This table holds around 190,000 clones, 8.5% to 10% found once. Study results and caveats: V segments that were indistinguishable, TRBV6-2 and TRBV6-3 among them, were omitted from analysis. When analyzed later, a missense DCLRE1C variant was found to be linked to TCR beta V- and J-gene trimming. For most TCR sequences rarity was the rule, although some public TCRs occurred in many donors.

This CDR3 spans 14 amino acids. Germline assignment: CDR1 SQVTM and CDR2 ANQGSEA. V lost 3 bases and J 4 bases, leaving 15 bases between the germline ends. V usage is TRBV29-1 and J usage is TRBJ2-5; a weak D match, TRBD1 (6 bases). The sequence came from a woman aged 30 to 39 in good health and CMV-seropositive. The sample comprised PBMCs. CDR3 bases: TGCAGCGTTGAGGGCAGGGGCCACCGAGAGACCCAGTACTTC. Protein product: CSVEGRGHRETQYF. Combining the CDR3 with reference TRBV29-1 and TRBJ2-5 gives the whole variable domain SAVISQKPSRDICQRGTSLTIQCQVDSQVTMMFWYRQQPGQSLTLIATANQGSEATYESGFVIDKFPISRPNLTFSTLTVSNMSPEDSSIYLCSVEGRGHRETQYFGPGTRLLVL.